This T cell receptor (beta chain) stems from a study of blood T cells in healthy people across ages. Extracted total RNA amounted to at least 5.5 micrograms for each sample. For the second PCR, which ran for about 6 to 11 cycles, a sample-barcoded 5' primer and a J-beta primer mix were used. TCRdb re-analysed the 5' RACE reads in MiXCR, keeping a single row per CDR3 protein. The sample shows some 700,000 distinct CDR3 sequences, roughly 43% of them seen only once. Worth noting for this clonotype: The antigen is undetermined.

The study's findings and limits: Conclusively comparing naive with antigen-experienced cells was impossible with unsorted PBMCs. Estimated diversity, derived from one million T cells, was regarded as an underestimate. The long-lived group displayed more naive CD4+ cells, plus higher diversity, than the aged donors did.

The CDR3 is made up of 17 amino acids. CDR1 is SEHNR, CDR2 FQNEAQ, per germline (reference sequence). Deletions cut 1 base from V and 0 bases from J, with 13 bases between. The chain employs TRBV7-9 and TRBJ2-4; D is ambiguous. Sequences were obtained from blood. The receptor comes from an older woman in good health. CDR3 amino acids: CASSLDLQPLAKNIQYF. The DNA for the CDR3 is TGTGCCAGCAGCTTAGATTTACAGCCACTAGCCAAAAACATTCAGTACTTC.